This T cell receptor (beta chain) was obtained from a study of lymphopenia after photon versus proton radiotherapy. Here immunoSEQ multiplex PCR was the method, and the copy in TCRdb shows in-frame clones only, minus some. This sample has 50,000 to 60,000 clones, with 92% found just once. Whole-study findings and limits: Larger post-nadir TCR diversity loss correlated inversely with survival in deceased patients.

As to this clone: Antigen specificity is unknown.

This material consisted of peripheral blood, taken from a patient treated with photon-based radiotherapy. The TCR comes from a middle-aged woman with cholangiocarcinoma.

The CDR3 DNA reads TGTGCCAGCAGTGAGGCCGGGACAGGGTTCGAGCAGTACTTC. Its translation: CASSEAGTGFEQYF. The chain recombines TRBV6-1 with TRBJ2-7, with TRBD1 identical over 9 bases. With 3 bases clipped from V and 6 bases from J, the junction kept 6 bases outside the gene matches. This CDR3 has 14 amino acids. CDR1 MNHNS and CDR2 SASEGT come from the germline V gene.